The rows below give T cell receptor beta chains drawn from one sample of a study of T cell changes during pregnancy in multiple sclerosis. The repertoire was sequenced with immunoSEQ multiplex PCR; TCRdb's copy has only in-frame clones and lacks some. The data show around 64,000 clones, about nine tenths seen once. The sequences come from CD4+ T cells from peripheral blood mononuclear cells, collected after pregnancy. These receptors were taken from a female donor with multiple sclerosis, enrolled in a pregnancy study. The CDR3 runs from the conserved cysteine through the conserved F or W. The order of the fields is V gene, D gene, J gene, clone size, CDR3 DNA, CDR3 protein. D genes are given only for firm matches. Some rows have no size entry. The others give once, few or many, or a class for an expanded clone.

TRBV5-1	NA	TRBJ2-1	NA	TGCGCCAGCAGCTTGGTGGGGGCTAGCGGCTCCTACAATGAGCAGTTCTTC	CASSLVGASGSYNEQFF
TRBV19	NA	TRBJ1-1	NA	TGTGCCAGTAAAGCTAGGGGAAGGACTGAAGCTTTCTTT	CASKARGRTEAFF
TRBV4-1	NA	TRBJ1-4	NA	TGCGCCAGCAGCCAGAGTACAGGGAATAATGAAAAACTGTTTTTT	CASSQSTGNNEKLFF
TRBV9	TRBD1	TRBJ1-2	NA	TGTGCCAGCAGCGCCGGACAGGGGAGGGGGGCCTATGGCTACACCTTC	CASSAGQGRGAYGYTF
TRBV27	TRBD2	TRBJ2-3	once	TGTGCCAGCAGTTTTGTGTTCGATTGGGCGGGGGTCCTCCTGAACACAGATACGCAGTATTTT	CASSFVFDWAGVLLNTDTQYF
TRBV7-9	TRBD2	TRBJ2-2	NA	TGTGCCAGCTATCGGACTAGCTTGAGCACCGGGGAGCTGTTTTTT	CASYRTSLSTGELFF
TRBV5-1	TRBD1	TRBJ2-7	NA	TGCGCCAGCGCCCCTCGGACAGGGGGCTACGAGCAGTACTTC	CASAPRTGGYEQYF
TRBV28	NA	TRBJ2-3	NA	TGTGCCAGCAGAACTAGCCTGGGCACAGATACGCAGTATTTT	CASRTSLGTDTQYF
TRBV20-1	NA	TRBJ1-1	few	TGCAGTCAGCAGGGTTTGACTGAAGCTTTCTTT	CSQQGLTEAFF
TRBV9	TRBD2	TRBJ2-3	NA	TGTGCCAGCAGCGTAGGATGGGGGGGTGAGACAGATACGCAGTATTTT	CASSVGWGGETDTQYF
TRBV7-2	TRBD1	TRBJ1-2	NA	TGTGCCAGCAGCTTGGGACAGGGTAACTATGGCTACACCTTC	CASSLGQGNYGYTF
TRBV25-1	NA	TRBJ1-1	NA	TGTGCCAGCAGTCGCCCAGGATTAACTGAAGCTTTCTTT	CASSRPGLTEAFF
TRBV27	TRBD1	TRBJ1-2	NA	TGTGCCAGCAGTTTCCGGGACAGGGGGCGATTGGATGGCTACACCTTC	CASSFRDRGRLDGYTF
TRBV28	TRBD2	TRBJ2-2	NA	TGTGCCAGCAGTTTACGAGAGCGGGGACGAACCGGGGAGCTGTTTTTT	CASSLRERGRTGELFF
TRBV4-1	NA	TRBJ1-1	NA	TGCGCCAGCAGCCAAGGTCTCGCTACAGGCGCGAAGAACACTGAAGCTTTCTTT	CASSQGLATGAKNTEAFF
TRBV6-5	TRBD1	TRBJ1-1	once	TGTGCCAGCACCTCGCTGACAGGGTCCACTGAAGCTTTCTTT	CASTSLTGSTEAFF
TRBV25-1	TRBD1	TRBJ1-2	NA	TGTGCCAGCAGTTCGCAGAGATCCCCTCCACAGGGGAGCTACACCTTC	CASSSQRSPPQGSYTF
TRBV5-1	TRBD2	TRBJ2-3	NA	TGCGCCAGCAGCAGGAATAGCGGGGGGACCACAGATACGCAGTATTTT	CASSRNSGGTTDTQYF
TRBV10-3	NA	TRBJ1-2	NA	TGTGCCATCATTCGGCCGGGGAGCTATGGCTACACCTTC	CAIIRPGSYGYTF
TRBV7-2	NA	TRBJ2-2	NA	TGTGCCAGCAGCTCCAACTCAGGTGCCGGGGAGCTGTTTTTT	CASSSNSGAGELFF
TRBV5-5	NA	TRBJ1-2	NA	TGTGCCAGCAGCTTGGTATGGAGCGGACCGGACGGCTACACCTTC	CASSLVWSGPDGYTF
TRBV19	TRBD1	TRBJ1-2	NA	TGTGCCAGTAGTCGACAGGGGAGTGACTATGGCTACACCTTC	CASSRQGSDYGYTF
TRBV27	TRBD2	TRBJ2-3	NA	TGTGCCAGCAGTTTCGGGGGGGCCCCTAGTGATACGCAGTATTTT	CASSFGGAPSDTQYF
TRBV10-1	TRBD2	TRBJ2-1	NA	TGCGCCAGCAGTGAGGGACTAGCGGGTCCCAATGAGCAGTTCTTC	CASSEGLAGPNEQFF
TRBV27	NA	TRBJ2-7	NA	TGTGCCAGCAGTTTTTCCCAGGGGCCCTACGAGCAGTACTTC	CASSFSQGPYEQYF
TRBV7-9	NA	TRBJ1-6	once	TGTGCCAGCAGCTTATCCCCCCCCACCCTCCACTTT	CASSLSPPTLHF
TRBV5-4	NA	TRBJ2-1	NA	TGTGCCACCAGTAGCAGGGTCAAGGGCTCCTACAATGAGCAGTTCTTC	CATSSRVKGSYNEQFF
TRBV4-1	TRBD1	TRBJ2-2	NA	TGCGCCAGTCGATGGACAGGGAATACACCCGGGGAGCTGTTTTTT	CASRWTGNTPGELFF
TRBV2	TRBD2	TRBJ2-1	NA	TGTGCCAGCAGCCGTAGCGGGAGGAATGGAGATGAGCAGTTCTTC	CASSRSGRNGDEQFF
TRBV19	TRBD1	TRBJ1-2	NA	TGTGCCAGCCTAAGCGACAGGGGTGCCTATGGCTACACCTTC	CASLSDRGAYGYTF
TRBV19	NA	TRBJ2-2	NA	TGTGCCAGTAGTATACGAACAGGCACCGGGGAGCTGTTTTTT	CASSIRTGTGELFF
TRBV10-1	TRBD2	TRBJ2-6	NA	TGCGCCAGCAGTCGGGGGGAGGAAACCTCTGGGGCCAACGTCCTGACTTTC	CASSRGEETSGANVLTF
TRBV18	NA	TRBJ1-3	NA	TGTGCCAGCTCCAGACAACAAGATGGAAACACCATATATTTT	CASSRQQDGNTIYF
TRBV7-2	NA	TRBJ1-5	NA	TGTGCCAGCAGCCCGAGGACCGGCCGGGGGCAGCCCCAGCATTTT	CASSPRTGRGQPQHF
TRBV19	TRBD1	TRBJ1-1	few	TGTGCCAGTAACACCCAGGACAGGGGGAACACTGAAGCTTTCTTT	CASNTQDRGNTEAFF
TRBV4-1	NA	TRBJ2-7	NA	TGCGCCAGCAGCCAAGACGTCTATGGCGAGCAGTACTTC	CASSQDVYGEQYF
TRBV5-4	NA	TRBJ1-2	once	TGTGCCAGCAGCTTGGACAGGAATGGCTACACCTTC	CASSLDRNGYTF
TRBV6-1	TRBD2	TRBJ2-2	NA	TGTGCCAGCGGCCGCGCGGGGGGAGTGACCGGGGAGCTGTTTTTT	CASGRAGGVTGELFF
TRBV11-2	TRBD2	TRBJ2-5	NA	TGTGCCAGCAGTTCGAGGGGAAGACTAGCGGAACAAGAGACCCAGTACTTC	CASSSRGRLAEQETQYF
TRBV12-5	TRBD1	TRBJ2-1	NA	TGTGCTAGTGGTTTGGTAGGAGGCCCAGGGGGCAATGAGCAGTTCTTC	CASGLVGGPGGNEQFF
TRBV10-3	TRBD1	TRBJ2-7	NA	TGTGCCATCAGTCAGGGGGCCAGCTCCTACGAGCAGTACTTC	CAISQGASSYEQYF
TRBV27	NA	TRBJ2-1	few	TGTGCCAGCAGTTTAGGGACTCTTTTCCCCTACAATGAGCAGTTCTTC	CASSLGTLFPYNEQFF
TRBV9	TRBD1	TRBJ1-1	NA	TGTGCCAGCAGCGTTTCACAGGGGTTGTCCACTGAAGCTTTCTTT	CASSVSQGLSTEAFF
TRBV27	NA	TRBJ1-4	few	TGTGCCAGCAGTTTATTGAGTAATGAAAAACTGTTTTTT	CASSLLSNEKLFF
TRBV19	TRBD2	TRBJ2-2	NA	TGTGCCAGTAGGGCCCAAGCGGGAGGCGACACCGGGGAGCTGTTTTTT	CASRAQAGGDTGELFF
TRBV9	NA	TRBJ2-7	NA	TGTGCCAGCAGCGTAGTCAGCGGTTCAACCTACGAGCAGTACTTC	CASSVVSGSTYEQYF
TRBV6-6	TRBD2	TRBJ2-1	NA	TGTGCCAGCAGCCCTGGCGGGGGGGCTAGGTCTTATGAGCAGTTCTTC	CASSPGGGARSYEQFF
TRBV18	TRBD1	TRBJ2-7	NA	TGTGCCAGCTCACTAGTGGACAGGGCCTACGAGCAGTACTTC	CASSLVDRAYEQYF
TRBV7-3	NA	TRBJ2-5	once	TGTGCCAGCAGCCCTACAGGGGGGGAGGTCGGCGAGACCCAGTACTTC	CASSPTGGEVGETQYF
TRBV9	TRBD1	TRBJ2-3	NA	TGTGCCAGCAGCAAACTCCGGGACAGGGTCACAGATACGCAGTATTTT	CASSKLRDRVTDTQYF
TRBV10-1	TRBD2	TRBJ2-4	NA	TGCGCCAGCAGTGAGGCTAGCGGGGGATTTATAGCCAAAAACATTCAGTACTTC	CASSEASGGFIAKNIQYF
TRBV7-2	TRBD1	TRBJ1-2	NA	TGTGCCAGCAGGGCTGACAGGGCTCAGGGCTACACCTTC	CASRADRAQGYTF
TRBV9	TRBD2	TRBJ2-6	NA	TGTGCCAGCAGCGCTCTCCCTAGCGGGGCCTCTGGGGCCAACGTCCTGACTTTC	CASSALPSGASGANVLTF
TRBV18	NA	TRBJ1-1	once	TGTGCCAGCTCACCTGGGGGGACTAACACTGAAGCTTTCTTT	CASSPGGTNTEAFF
TRBV5-4	TRBD2	TRBJ2-5	once	TGTGCCAGTCGGGAGGGGCCTACTAAAGAGACCCAGTACTTC	CASREGPTKETQYF
TRBV6-5	NA	TRBJ1-2	NA	TGTGCCAGCAGTTACCGGGGCAGGGGCTATGGCTACACCTTC	CASSYRGRGYGYTF
TRBV6-5	NA	TRBJ1-1	NA	TGTGCCAGCAGGGCAGACTCAGGGAAGGGCTCTGAAGCTTTCTTT	CASRADSGKGSEAFF
TRBV5-8	NA	TRBJ2-7	NA	TGTGCCAGCAGCCCGGGTCGAGGCCGGAGGGACGAGCAGTACTTC	CASSPGRGRRDEQYF
TRBV10-3	NA	TRBJ1-3	NA	TGTGCCATCAGTGAGTCGGCCAGAACATCTGGAAACACCATATATTTT	CAISESARTSGNTIYF
TRBV6-5	TRBD2	TRBJ2-7	NA	TGTGCCAGCAGTTACTCTTCGACTAGCGGGGGTTACGAGCAGTACTTC	CASSYSSTSGGYEQYF